Listed below are T cell receptor beta chains from one sample, sequenced in a study of T-cell reconstitution after alpha-beta-depleted transplantation in children. TCRdb processed the PCR reads anew with MiXCR; each CDR3 protein has one entry. The repertoire holds fewer than 750,000 distinct CDR3 sequences, with 20% to 25% as singletons. Specimen: PBMCs, mostly from graft donor cells, collected 360 days after TCRalphabeta/CD19-depleted stem cell transplant. The receptors were sampled from a boy younger than two who had a stem cell transplant for acute myeloid leukemia, so the T cells may come from the graft donor. CDR3s include the opening cysteine and the closing phenylalanine or tryptophan. A clone size is listed for some rows: how often the clone was seen (once, few, many), or a class if it is expanded.

abundance: few
v_gene: TRBV12-3/TRBV12-4
CDR3aa: CASSLSRLARGTGELFF

abundance: few
v_gene: TRBV7-9
CDR3aa: CASSFWTSGSNEQFF

abundance: many
v_gene: TRBV27
CDR3aa: CASSESNSYNEQFF

abundance: NA
v_gene: TRBV30
CDR3aa: CAWSTGTVNTEAFF

abundance: NA
v_gene: TRBV20-1
CDR3aa: CSASGQPRTYEQYF

abundance: NA
v_gene: TRBV4-3
CDR3aa: CASSQDSASGGSTGELFF

abundance: many
v_gene: TRBV16
CDR3aa: CASSQTVAKNIQYF

abundance: many
v_gene: TRBV6-5
CDR3aa: CASSLVVGTGELFF

abundance: NA
v_gene: TRBV24-1
CDR3aa: CATSDKFYGGGQGWADTQYF

abundance: many
v_gene: TRBV20-1
CDR3aa: CSAETQYF

abundance: many
v_gene: TRBV20-1
CDR3aa: CSARPPAGGLYNEQFF

abundance: NA
v_gene: TRBV15
CDR3aa: CATSREGGQPQHF

abundance: NA
v_gene: TRBV7-2
CDR3aa: CASSRRLYEQYF

abundance: many
v_gene: TRBV15
CDR3aa: CATSPDGGANEQFF

abundance: few
v_gene: TRBV7-2
CDR3aa: CASSTTGADGYTF

abundance: NA
v_gene: TRBV20-1
CDR3aa: CSARARGENTEAFF

abundance: few
v_gene: TRBV12-3/TRBV12-4
CDR3aa: CASSFKRGARSDTQYF

abundance: many
v_gene: TRBV9
CDR3aa: CASSGGGGEQFF